Listed below are T cell receptor beta chains from one sample, sequenced in a study of blood T cell repertoires in COVID-19. Repertoires were generated with immunoSEQ multiplex PCR, while TCRdb's copy carries only in-frame clones and drops some. This table holds fewer than 250,000 clones, around 83% found once. The sequencing sample was made of PBMCs or T cells enriched from blood (not recorded which). The receptors were gathered from a woman aged 40 to 50 who had recovered from COVID-19. CDR3s include the opening cysteine and the closing phenylalanine or tryptophan. A D gene is named only where the DNA matches it firmly. For some rows the clone size is stated as once, few or many, or as a class when expanded; others skip it.

TRBV6-2/TRBV6-3	TRBJ1-2	.	.	12	CASSQGAVGYTF	TGTGCCAGCAGTCAAGGGGCTGTGGGCTACACCTTC
TRBV12-5	TRBJ2-5	.	once	12	CASRAGGETQYF	TGTGCTAGTAGGGCTGGAGGGGAGACCCAGTACTTC
TRBV28	TRBJ2-2	.	once	12	CASSQGKAELFF	TGTGCCAGCAGTCAGGGGAAGGCGGAGCTGTTTTTT
TRBV5-6	TRBJ1-1	TRBD1	.	16	CASSLGGQGSYTEAFF	TGTGCCAGCAGCTTGGGCGGACAGGGAAGTTACACTGAAGCTTTCTTT
TRBV29-1	TRBJ1-1	TRBD1	once	15	CSVEVPRTGSTEAFF	TGCAGCGTTGAAGTTCCCCGGACAGGGAGCACTGAAGCTTTCTTT
TRBV5-4	TRBJ1-1	.	once	14	CASSFGLRNTEAFF	TGTGCCAGCAGCTTTGGACTACGGAACACTGAAGCTTTCTTT
TRBV7-8	TRBJ1-2	TRBD1	many	17	CASSPAFGTGFNYGYTF	TGTGCCAGCAGCCCCGCTTTTGGGACAGGGTTTAACTATGGCTACACCTTC
TRBV2	TRBJ2-7	TRBD2	.	17	CATLVAGDVDLTYEQYF	TGTGCCACCTTAGTAGCGGGAGATGTAGACCTTACCTACGAGCAGTACTTC
TRBV2	TRBJ2-2	.	.	18	CASSEALRQARNTGELFF	TGTGCCAGCAGTGAAGCGCTTCGACAGGCAAGGAACACCGGGGAGCTGTTTTTT
TRBV28	TRBJ1-1	.	.	16	CASIPSYGGLGTEAFF	TGTGCCAGCATTCCTTCGTACGGGGGATTAGGGACTGAAGCTTTCTTT
TRBV29-1	TRBJ1-5	.	.	13	CSARDSDVQPQHF	TGCAGCGCCCGGGACTCCGACGTTCAGCCCCAGCATTTT
TRBV6-5	TRBJ1-5	.	.	13	CASTWGRAQPQHF	TGTGCCAGCACCTGGGGCAGGGCTCAGCCCCAGCATTTT
TRBV6-5	TRBJ1-1	.	.	13	CASSSPGSTEAFF	TGTGCCAGCAGTTCCCCGGGGAGCACTGAAGCTTTCTTT
TRBV19	TRBJ1-2	.	.	12	CASSIERGGYTF	TGTGCCAGTAGTATCGAAAGGGGAGGCTACACCTTC
TRBV4-3	TRBJ2-2	TRBD2	.	17	CASSQYAGGANTGELFF	TGCGCCAGCAGCCAATATGCGGGAGGGGCAAACACCGGGGAGCTGTTTTTT
TRBV5-1	TRBJ2-1	TRBD1	.	14	CASSLEQGGNEQFF	TGCGCCAGCAGCTTGGAACAGGGGGGAAATGAGCAGTTCTTC
TRBV11-1	TRBJ2-4	TRBD1	.	16	CASSSRDRVAKNIQYF	TGTGCCAGCAGCTCCCGGGACAGGGTGGCCAAAAACATTCAGTACTTC
TRBV18	TRBJ1-2	.	.	14	CASSPSPAGSSYTF	TGTGCCAGCTCACCAAGTCCAGCCGGGAGTAGCTACACCTTC
TRBV2	TRBJ1-4	.	.	15	CASSELGRANEKLFF	TGTGCCAGCAGTGAACTAGGCAGAGCTAATGAAAAACTGTTTTTT
TRBV19	TRBJ2-5	TRBD1	.	14	CASSVGTGEETQYF	TGTGCCAGTAGTGTAGGGACAGGTGAAGAGACCCAGTACTTC
TRBV4-1	TRBJ2-1	.	few	13	CASSFRLDNEQFF	TGCGCCAGCAGCTTTCGACTAGACAATGAGCAGTTCTTC
TRBV3-1/TRBV3-2	TRBJ1-5	TRBD1	.	13	CASSPDRGQPQHF	TGTGCCAGCAGCCCGGACAGGGGACAGCCCCAGCATTTT
TRBV5-1	TRBJ1-6	.	.	13	CASSPGLNSPLHF	TGCGCCAGCAGCCCAGGGTTGAATTCACCCCTCCACTTT
TRBV30	TRBJ2-7	TRBD1	once	14	CAWKTGTGPYEQYF	TGTGCCTGGAAAACCGGGACAGGGCCCTACGAGCAGTACTTC
TRBV18	TRBJ2-1	TRBD1	.	15	CASSKTGQAVIGQFF	TGTGCCAGCTCTAAAACGGGACAGGCAGTTATTGGGCAGTTCTTC
TRBV27	TRBJ2-1	.	.	15	CASSPRTSTYNEQFF	TGTGCCAGCAGTCCCCGGACAAGTACCTACAATGAGCAGTTCTTC
TRBV7-3	TRBJ1-1	.	.	15	CASSLERDGITEAFF	TGTGCCAGCAGCCTAGAACGGGATGGAATAACTGAAGCTTTCTTT
TRBV28	TRBJ1-4	TRBD1	.	15	CASSSQTGRVEKLFF	TGTGCCAGCAGTTCTCAGACAGGGCGGGTTGAAAAACTGTTTTTT
TRBV5-4	TRBJ1-2	.	.	12	CASSLGRGNYTF	TGTGCCAGCAGCTTGGGCAGGGGTAACTACACCTTC
TRBV5-4	TRBJ2-1	TRBD2	.	14	CASSFSGFYNEQFF	TGTGCCAGCAGCTTTAGCGGGTTCTACAATGAGCAGTTCTTC
TRBV3-1/TRBV3-2	TRBJ2-6	TRBD2	.	15	CASSLGGAGANVLTF	TGTGCCAGCAGCCTGGGGGGGGCTGGGGCCAACGTCCTGACTTTC
TRBV7-2	TRBJ2-2	.	.	15	CASSTTRANTGELFF	TGTGCCAGCAGTACCACCCGGGCGAACACCGGGGAGCTGTTTTTT
TRBV1	TRBJ1-1	.	.	13	CTSSQGQGTEAFF	TGCACCAGCAGCCAAGGACAGGGCACTGAAGCTTTCTTT
TRBV29-1	TRBJ1-2	TRBD1	.	14	CSVGGGQGNYGYTF	TGCAGCGTTGGCGGGGGACAGGGAAACTATGGCTACACCTTC
TRBV4-1	TRBJ1-5	.	.	13	CASSQERDQPQHF	TGCGCCAGCAGCCAAGAGCGTGATCAGCCCCAGCATTTT
TRBV2	TRBJ2-5	TRBD2	.	15	CASTAAGGYEETQYF	TGTGCCAGCACGGCAGCGGGAGGGTACGAAGAGACCCAGTACTTC
TRBV28	TRBJ2-3	TRBD1	.	16	CASPPDRGLGTDTQYF	TGTGCCAGCCCCCCCGACAGGGGGCTAGGAACAGATACGCAGTATTTT